What follows are 4 T cell receptor beta chains derived from one specimen sequenced in a study of blood T cell repertoires in COVID-19. Generated by immunoSEQ multiplex PCR, the TCRdb table keeps only in-frame clones and is missing some. The sample has around 200,000 clones; 85% to 90% are singletons. Source material: peripheral blood. The receptor source for this set is a man older than 75 with acute or convalescent COVID-19.

V gene TRBV4-3 combines with J gene TRBJ1-5; TRBD1 matches 7 bases. The CDR3 runs to 15 residues. The ends lost 3 bases at V and 3 bases at J; junction bases unmatched: 5. Germline V gene sequence: CDR1 LGHNA, CDR2 YSLEER. The CDR3 DNA sequence: TGCGCCAGCAGCCATTACAGGGGTGCCAATCAGCCCCAGCATTTT. Protein sequence: CASSHYRGANQPQHF.

V usage is TRBV19 and J usage is TRBJ2-7, with 7 bases lining up with TRBD2. There are 14 residues in the CDR3. The V gene end was trimmed by 3 bases and the J gene end by 5 bases; junction bases not matched to a gene: 7. The V gene's germline CDR1 is LNHDA and CDR2 SQIVND (reference sequence). Here the CDR3 reads CASSIGGSANEQYV. The CDR3, as DNA: TGTGCCAGTAGTATCGGCGGGAGTGCTAACGAGCAGTACGTC.

V is TRBV5-4 and J is TRBJ2-2; D may be TRBD1 (5 bases). The ends were cut back, 0 bases at V and 6 bases at J, with 15 bases in the middle. CDR1 SGHNT and CDR2 YYREEE come from the germline V gene (reference sequence). The CDR3 extends over 16 amino acids. Here the CDR3 DNA reads TGTGCCAGCAGCTTGGCGACAGAGCTCCCGGCCGGGGAGCTGTTTTTT. Translation gives CASSLATELPAGELFF.

The chain uses TRBV27 and TRBJ2-5, with 8 positions matching TRBD1. Germline-derived CDR1 and CDR2 are MNHEY and SMNVEV (reference sequence). CDR3 length: 15 residues. The V segment lost 2 bases and the J segment 5 bases; nucleotides outside the gene matches: 7. Written as DNA, the CDR3 is TGTGCCAGCAGTTTAGGGCAGGGGGCTCTTGAGACCCAGTACTTC. Translation gives CASSLGQGALETQYF.